This T cell receptor beta chain was retrieved from a study of T cell changes during pregnancy in multiple sclerosis (dated by TCRdb to between 2017 and 2020). Looking at the study overall: Changes in the T cell repertoire over the course of pregnancy were examined in this study in women with multiple sclerosis.

In the case of this clone: Its antigen remains unidentified. Per-base quality was not reported, and no clone a single base away is much larger than it.

Library method: the immunoSEQ multiplex PCR assay. TCRdb obtained this table from immuneACCESS and retained in-frame rearrangements with V and J assigned. These tables miss some clones; where compared with another copy, unresolved V genes account for less than half of the shortfall, and the remainder is unexplained. This sample holds more than 35,000 clones; 85% to 95% were observed only once. Of the sample, around 8% falls within the top ten clones. V and J lose 1 base and 7 bases, and a span of 17 bases separates them. In the germline V gene, CDR1 corresponds to LGHNT and CDR2 to FRNRAP. The CDR3 measures 16 amino acids from cysteine to phenylalanine. Only the CDR3 portion is preserved as DNA: 48 bases, with reading frame beginning at the first base.

The origin of this receptor is a female donor with multiple sclerosis, enrolled in a pregnancy study. The sequencing used CD8+ T cells from peripheral blood mononuclear cells, collected in the third trimester of pregnancy. This receptor chain uses TRBV12-5 and TRBJ1-5; matching of 6 bases hints at TRBD1 as the D gene. The CDR3 reads CASGLELQGGGQPQHF. The bases are TGTGCTAGTGGTTTGGAACTACAGGGTGGGGGACAGCCCCAGCATTTT.